This TCR beta chain was identified during a study of molecular identifiers for immune sequencing clone quantification (dated by TCRdb to the late 2010s). Background for the entire study: For a replicate experiment, RNA from approximately 20,000 or 100,000 naive CD8 T cells was divided into five aliquots, of which four were sequenced. The study was a methods study using CD8 T cells to benchmark molecular-identifier clustering-based TCR repertoire sequencing (MIDCIRS) and TCR RNA copy counting.

This clonotype has only one observation. Its cognate antigen has yet to be identified. With a much larger clone just one base away, this may be a read error. Libraries of naive CD8 T cells were generated from around 20,000 to 1,000,000 sorted cells, with 10%, 30% or 50% of the purified RNA used. Naive CD8 T cells were FACS-sorted as CD8+CD4-CCR7+CD45RA+ on a BD FACSAria II into RLT Plus buffer. Nine to eleven TCR copies' worth of Jurkat RNA were spiked into about 19,000-1,000,000 naive CD8 T cell samples to test detection sensitivity. Enrichment of CD8 T cells was performed with RosetteSep CD8+ T Cell Enrichment Cocktail and Ficoll-Paque, after which ACK red cell lysis was carried out. Points the paper makes about the study in general: Highly expanded clone sizes could be underestimated if identical TCR molecules share a barcode. In CMV-specific effector cells, over 98% of molecules were held by clones above 20 RNA copies, whereas under 1% of molecules were held by such clones in naive cells. Naive libraries contained spiked-in Jurkat TCR RNA (approximately nine copies' worth), which is not part of the donor repertoire. When barcode sub-clustering was left out, chimeric consensus sequences inflated TCR diversity, with chimeras reaching as high as 47%. A single cell's worth of spiked-in Jurkat TCR RNA was reported detectable even among under 1.1 million naive CD8 T cells. Modeling gave 3 to 3.5 recovered TCR RNA copies per cell versus 9.5 to 10 by digital PCR, implying roughly 29% capture efficiency.

The V and J ends are trimmed by 4 bases and 2 bases, leaving 14 bases between them. Reading the germline V gene (reference sequence) gives CDR1 LGHDT and CDR2 YNNKEL. Measured from the cysteine to the phenylalanine, the CDR3 is 15 residues long. The kept DNA is CDR3 alone, 45 bases in frame from the first base. Library preparation employed PCR. TCRdb lists the instrument as Illumina HiSeq 4000. Bulk TCR libraries were prepared as previously described, using TCR primers listed in Table S5. Purification of total RNA was performed with the Qiagen AllPrep DNA/RNA kit. Reads from multiple sequencing runs of the same library were pooled before analysis. The original pipeline was this. Only reads with exact TCR constant sequence were kept, trimmed to 150 nt, and grouped by their 12-nt molecular barcodes. Within each barcode group, reads were sub-clustered at a 15% Levenshtein threshold, and quality-weighted consensus sequences were built per RNA molecule. Non-functional sequences were filtered out, along with any lower-count sequence sitting one edit away from another sequence. Based on a fit of two negative binomial distributions, barcode sub-clusters having less than 20% of the maximum read count were discarded. TCRdb redid the processing of the public reads, applying fastp at Q25 and MiXCR, and retained in-frame beta chains. Under each unique CDR3 protein, matching rows form one entry showing the most common genes and DNA. The authors' filters were not applied to this entry. The sample yields just under 650,000 distinct CDR3 sequences; about 20% were counted once. In total, the top ten clones hold about 0.9% of the sample.

Sequenced material: naive CD8+ T cells from blood, with Jurkat cell RNA spiked in. The sample's cell subset or site, from its label and the paper: FACS-sorted CD8+CD4-CCR7+CD45RA+ naive T cells. The sequence was collected from a human donor in good health. Some libraries in this study had Jurkat cell RNA spiked in. This chain joins TRBV3-1 to TRBJ2-5; the D gene is tentatively TRBD1 or TRBD2, each matching 5 bases. The CDR3 protein sequence reads: CASSLTPGRQETQYF. In nucleotide form, the sequence is TGTGCCAGCAGCCTTACACCGGGACGGCAAGAGACCCAGTACTTC.